This T cell receptor beta chain was retrieved from a study of PD-1 blockade in classical Hodgkin lymphoma. Sequencing used immunoSEQ multiplex PCR; TCRdb keeps in-frame clones, though not all of them. The data contain roughly 41,000 clones, 65% to 70% of them singletons. CDR3 size: 13 residues. Trimming took 3 bases from V and 1 from J, leaving 6 bases between them. Germline V gene sequence: CDR1 KGHSH, CDR2 LQKENI. Overall study results and limits: Nivolumab initiation under 1 year post-ASCT meant exclusion. Unlike CD8+ TCR diversity, which did not rise significantly by C4D1, CD4+ TCR diversity did.

About this clone: Its antigen is currently unknown. Other nucleotide sequences in the sample specify the same CDR3.

Time point indicated: cycle 4 day 1 (C4D1), after six to seven weeks of nivolumab. Relapse was seen in all patients after autologous stem cell transplantation, and brentuximab vedotin exposure was variable. The receptor's source is a human donor with classical Hodgkin lymphoma. This specimen was peripheral blood mononuclear cells (PBMCs), taken before the fourth cycle of nivolumab. This chain connects TRBV18 to TRBJ1-1; the D is unclear. The CDR3 here is CASSPTGNTEAFF. CDR3 DNA: TGTGCCAGCTCACCCACGGGGAACACTGAAGCTTTCTTT.